These T cell receptor beta chains were read from a single sample in a study of response to subunit inactivated influenza vaccine. In TCRdb, the RT-PCR reads were re-called with MiXCR into one record per CDR3 protein. Here the sample spans approximately 530,000 distinct CDR3 sequences, 10% to 15% being singletons. The specimen was PBMCs from blood, collected more than 35 days after vaccination. These receptors all come from a man aged 50 to 59 who received an inactivated influenza vaccine. Each CDR3 is given with its conserved first and last residue. Each record gives: D gene, J gene, V gene, clone size, CDR3 DNA, CDR3 protein. D genes are given only for firm matches. Where a row states a size, it is once, few, many or the class of an expanded clone; other rows omit it.

.,TRBJ2-7,TRBV28,many,TGTGCCAGCAGTTTCTTGGCGGAGGTCTACGAGCAGTACTTC,CASSFLAEVYEQYF
.,TRBJ2-4,TRBV12-3/TRBV12-4,.,TGTGCCAGCAGTTTAGAAACTGGAGCCAAAAACATTCAGTACTTC,CASSLETGAKNIQYF
TRBD1,TRBJ2-3,TRBV6-1,.,TGTGCCAGCAGTCGGGACAGGGAGAGCACAGATACGCAGTATTTT,CASSRDRESTDTQYF
TRBD2,TRBJ2-1,TRBV3-1,.,TGTGCCAGCAGCCACGGTCGTAGCGGGAGCAATGAGCAGTTCTTC,CASSHGRSGSNEQFF
.,TRBJ2-7,TRBV25-1,few,TGTGCCAGCAGTGAGAATGCCAGATACGAGCAGTACTTC,CASSENARYEQYF
.,TRBJ2-5,TRBV20-1,once,TGCAGTGCTAGGTCCGCAGGACGAATCCAAGAGACCCAGTACTTC,CSARSAGRIQETQYF
TRBD2,TRBJ2-5,TRBV2,.,TGTGCCAGCAGGGATCCGGGACTAGCGCCCGATGTCGGGACCCAGTACTTC,CASRDPGLAPDVGTQYF
TRBD1,TRBJ1-4,TRBV27,few,TGTGCCAGCGGGACAGGGGGCATCGAAAAACTGTTTTTT,CASGTGGIEKLFF
.,TRBJ2-7,TRBV3-1,.,TGTGCCAGCAAGTGGAAAGGCTCCTACGAGCAGTACTTC,CASKWKGSYEQYF
TRBD2,TRBJ2-3,TRBV29-1,.,TGCAGCGTTGGCCTAGCGGGAGGGACTGGTACGCAGTATTTT,CSVGLAGGTGTQYF
TRBD2,TRBJ2-1,TRBV6-2/TRBV6-3,.,TGTGCCAGCAGGACGACTAGCGGGAGATTAAGGGAATACAATGAGCAGTTCTTC,CASRTTSGRLREYNEQFF
TRBD1,TRBJ2-7,TRBV27,.,TGTGCCAGCAGGGTCGGGACAGCCTTTGGCGAGCAGTACTTC,CASRVGTAFGEQYF
.,TRBJ1-4,TRBV20-1,.,TGCAGTGCTAGAGGTCCCCAGGGGATAGGCGAAAAACTGTTTTTT,CSARGPQGIGEKLFF
.,TRBJ2-7,TRBV12-3/TRBV12-4,.,TGTGCCAGCAGTTTTCGGCGGAGGCTATACGAGCAGTACTTC,CASSFRRRLYEQYF
.,TRBJ2-3,TRBV7-8,few,TGTGCCAGCAGCCCTAGGAGGAAACCTGTCTCAGATACGCAGTATTTT,CASSPRRKPVSDTQYF
TRBD2,TRBJ2-2,TRBV6-5,.,TGTGCCAGCAGTTCGACTATAGCGGGAGGGAACACCGGGGAGCTGTTTTTT,CASSSTIAGGNTGELFF
.,TRBJ2-5,TRBV4-1,few,TGCGCCAGCAGCCAAGATCTGGGGCAGATGCTTGGGGAGACCCAGTACTTC,CASSQDLGQMLGETQYF
TRBD2,TRBJ2-1,TRBV18,few,TGTGCCAGCTCCTCTAGGGCTAGCGGGAGCCCCTACAATGAGCAGTTCTTC,CASSSRASGSPYNEQFF
.,TRBJ1-1,TRBV14,many,TGTGCCAGCAGCCAAGGAGGGGGGAACACTGAAGCTTTCTTT,CASSQGGGNTEAFF
TRBD2,TRBJ2-7,TRBV4-2,many,TGTGCCAGCAGCCACCCAAGCCCCCAGCGGGAGTACTCCTACGAGCAGTACTTC,CASSHPSPQREYSYEQYF
TRBD1,TRBJ2-5,TRBV7-1,.,TGTGCCAGCAGCTCACCGGGACAGGAGTACCAAGAGACCCAGTACTTC,CASSSPGQEYQETQYF
TRBD2,TRBJ2-7,TRBV5-4,.,TGTGCCAGCAGCATCGGGACTAGCGGGAGGAACGAGCAGTACTTC,CASSIGTSGRNEQYF
TRBD2,TRBJ2-7,TRBV7-3,.,TGTGCCAGCAGCTTTGGCAGCGGGAGCAGCGAGCAGTACTTC,CASSFGSGSSEQYF
.,TRBJ1-2,TRBV6-4,few,TGTGCCAGCAGTTTACAGGGTGGTAGTGGCTACACCTTC,CASSLQGGSGYTF
TRBD2,TRBJ2-3,TRBV13,many,TGTGCCAGCAGCTTCAGCGCGGGAGGGAACACCTTACGCACAGATACGCAGTATTTT,CASSFSAGGNTLRTDTQYF
TRBD2,TRBJ2-7,TRBV5-1,.,TGCGCCAGCAGCTTGGCGTCTAGCGGGCTCCACGAGCAGTACTTC,CASSLASSGLHEQYF
TRBD1,TRBJ2-7,TRBV29-1,.,TGCAGCTTTACTAGGACAGGGGGTTACGAGCAGTACTTC,CSFTRTGGYEQYF
.,TRBJ2-3,TRBV10-2,few,TGCGCCAGCAGTGTGGAAGGACTTCATACGCAGTATTTT,CASSVEGLHTQYF
.,TRBJ1-1,TRBV6-5,.,TGTGCCAGCAGTTACTCGATTCTTCCCACTGAAGCTTTCTTT,CASSYSILPTEAFF